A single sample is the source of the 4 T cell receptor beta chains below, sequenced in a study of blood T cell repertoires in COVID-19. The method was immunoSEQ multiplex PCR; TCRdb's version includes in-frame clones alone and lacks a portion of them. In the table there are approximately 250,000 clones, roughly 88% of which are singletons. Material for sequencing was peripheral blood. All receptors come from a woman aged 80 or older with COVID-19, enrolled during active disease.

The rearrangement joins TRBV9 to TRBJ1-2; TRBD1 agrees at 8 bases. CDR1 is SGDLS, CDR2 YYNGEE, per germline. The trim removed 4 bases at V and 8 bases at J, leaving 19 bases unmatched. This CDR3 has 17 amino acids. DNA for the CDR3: TGTGCCAGCAGCCCAAGACAGGGGACCGGCTCCTTGGGGGGCTACACCTTC. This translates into CASSPRQGTGSLGGYTF. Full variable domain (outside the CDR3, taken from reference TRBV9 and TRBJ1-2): DSGVTQTPKHLITATGQRVTLRCSPRSGDLSVYWYQQSLDQGLQFLIQYYNGEERAKGNILERFSAQQFPDLHSELNLSSLELGDSALYFCASSPRQGTGSLGGYTFGSGTRLTVV.

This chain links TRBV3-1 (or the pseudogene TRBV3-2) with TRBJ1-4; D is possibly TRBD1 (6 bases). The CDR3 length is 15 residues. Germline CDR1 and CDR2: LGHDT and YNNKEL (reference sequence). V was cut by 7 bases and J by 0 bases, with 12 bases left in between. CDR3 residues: CASTRTGSTNEKLFF. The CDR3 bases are TGTGCCAGCACCCGTACAGGGTCAACTAATGAAAAACTGTTTTTT.

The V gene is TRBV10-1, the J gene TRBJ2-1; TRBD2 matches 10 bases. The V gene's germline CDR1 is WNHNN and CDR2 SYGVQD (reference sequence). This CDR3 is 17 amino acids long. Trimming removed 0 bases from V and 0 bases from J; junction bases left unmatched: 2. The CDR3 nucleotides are TGCGCCAGCAGTGAGTCTAGCGGGGGGACCTCCTACAATGAGCAGTTCTTC. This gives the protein CASSESSGGTSYNEQFF.

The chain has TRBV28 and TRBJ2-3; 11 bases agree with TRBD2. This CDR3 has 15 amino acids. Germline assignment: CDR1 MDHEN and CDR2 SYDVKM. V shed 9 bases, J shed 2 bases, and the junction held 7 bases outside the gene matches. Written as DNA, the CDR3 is TGTGCCAGTGGAACTAGCGGGGGAACCACAGATACGCAGTATTTT. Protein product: CASGTSGGTTDTQYF.